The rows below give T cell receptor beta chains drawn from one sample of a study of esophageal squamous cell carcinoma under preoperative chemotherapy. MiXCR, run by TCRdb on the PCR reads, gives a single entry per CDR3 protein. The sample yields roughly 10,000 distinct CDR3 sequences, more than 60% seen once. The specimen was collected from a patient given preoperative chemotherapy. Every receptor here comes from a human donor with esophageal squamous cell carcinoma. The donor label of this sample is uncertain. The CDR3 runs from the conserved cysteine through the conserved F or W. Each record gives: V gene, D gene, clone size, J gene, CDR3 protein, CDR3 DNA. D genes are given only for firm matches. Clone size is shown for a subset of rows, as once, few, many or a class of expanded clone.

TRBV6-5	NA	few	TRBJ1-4	CASSYDSVDEKLFF	TGTGCCAGCAGTTACGACAGCGTGGACGAAAAACTGTTTTTT
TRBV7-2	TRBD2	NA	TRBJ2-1	CASTLMGTTTSRSYNEQFF	TGTGCCAGCACCCTTATGGGAACGACGACTAGCCGCTCCTACAATGAGCAGTTCTTC
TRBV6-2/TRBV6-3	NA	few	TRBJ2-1	CASSYEGRGYNEQFF	TGTGCCAGCAGTTACGAAGGGAGAGGGTACAATGAGCAGTTCTTC
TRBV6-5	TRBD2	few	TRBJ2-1	CASSYSPLAGIYNEQFF	TGTGCCAGCAGTTACTCACCGCTAGCGGGGATCTACAATGAGCAGTTCTTC
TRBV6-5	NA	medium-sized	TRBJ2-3	CASSSLDSFTDTQYF	TGTGCCAGCAGTTCATTAGACTCCTTCACAGATACGCAGTATTTT
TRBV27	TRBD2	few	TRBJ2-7	CASLEKAGAYEQYF	TGTGCCAGCCTTGAAAAGGCGGGGGCCTACGAGCAGTACTTC
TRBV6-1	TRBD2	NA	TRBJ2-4	CVSSELGGSAKNTQYF	TGTGTGAGCAGTGAATTGGGGGGGAGCGCCAAAAACACGCAGTACTTT
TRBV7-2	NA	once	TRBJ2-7	CASSFDVSSYNEQYF	TGTGCCAGCAGCTTCGACGTGAGCTCCTACAATGAGCAGTACTTC
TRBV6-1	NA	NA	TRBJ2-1	CASGGLGGSDPDTQYF	TGTGCCAGCGGGGGACTTGGGGGAAGCGACCCAGATACGCAGTATTTC
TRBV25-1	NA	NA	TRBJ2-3	CASSEGEAMRIASTDTQYF	TGTGCCAGCAGTGAAGGGGAGGCAATGCGCATTGCTAGCACAGATACGCAGTATTTT
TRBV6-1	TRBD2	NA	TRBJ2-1	CASRRGGASSYNEQFF	TGTGCCAGCAGACGGGGGGGGGCGAGCTCCTACAATGAGCAGTTCTTC
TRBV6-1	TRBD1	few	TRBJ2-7	CASSRYPGQGAYEQYF	TGTGCCAGCAGCCGATATCCGGGACAGGGTGCCTACGAGCAGTACTTC
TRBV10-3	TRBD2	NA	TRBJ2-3	CAIREGLAGAQDTQYF	TGTGCCATCAGGGAGGGACTGGCGGGAGCCCAAGATACGCAGTATTTT
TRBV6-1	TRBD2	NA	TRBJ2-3	CASSGLAGATDTQYF	TGTGCCAGCAGTGGACTAGCGGGAGCCACAGATACGCAGTATTTT
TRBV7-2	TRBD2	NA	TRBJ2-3	CASSAPQRGATDTQYF	TGTGCCAGCAGCGCACCACAGCGGGGGGCCACAGATACGCAGTATTTT
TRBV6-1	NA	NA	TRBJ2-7	CASSRDHTGPAREQYF	TGTGCCAGCAGCAGGGACCACACGGGGCCAGCTCGCGAGCAGTACTTC
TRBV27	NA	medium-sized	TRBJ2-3	CASSFSLGGKSDTQYF	TGTGCCAGCAGTTTCAGCTTAGGGGGGAAGTCAGATACGCAGTATTTT
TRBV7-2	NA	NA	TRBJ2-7	CASSLLTYYSDSNYEQYF	TGTGCCAGCAGCTTACTAACATATTACTCGGACAGCAACTACGAGCAGTACTTC
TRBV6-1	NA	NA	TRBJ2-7	CASSVRDGYTQYF	TGTGCCAGCAGTGTTAGGGACGGCTACACGCAGTACTTC
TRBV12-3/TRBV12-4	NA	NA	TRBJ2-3	CASLGPDTQYF	TGTGCCAGCCTCGGCCCAGATACGCAGTATTTT
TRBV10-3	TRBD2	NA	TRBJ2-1	CAISEGTTDYNEQFF	TGTGCCATCAGTGAGGGGACTACTGACTACAATGAGCAGTTCTTC
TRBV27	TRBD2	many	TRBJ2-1	CASSSRAGVRNEQFF	TGTGCCAGCAGTTCAAGAGCGGGAGTACGTAATGAGCAGTTCTTC